This section outlines one T cell receptor (beta chain) sequence together with its context. CDR1 is SGHTA, CDR2 FQGNSA, per germline. The CDR3 contains 15 residues. V was pared by 5 bases and J by 7 bases, with 20 bases between. The record originates from a study of blood T cell repertoires in COVID-19. Study overall: Both acute and convalescent COVID-19 samples were obtained from the United States, Italy and Spain.

Seattle's cohort entered during active infection and was followed longitudinally. Original data processing: Reference gene primer amplification gave nucleated cell count estimates. The repertoire was sequenced with immunoSEQ multiplex PCR; TCRdb's copy has only in-frame clones and lacks some. From that table come the V and J calls and clone size; the DNA was used to work out D and trimming. The table shows about 230,000 clones, with more than 75% occurring only once. This TCR was recovered from a man aged 50 or older with COVID-19, enrolled during active disease. The sample consisted of peripheral blood. The chain carries TRBV7-2 and TRBJ2-5; D possibly corresponds to TRBD2 (5 bases). In DNA, the CDR3 is TGTGCCAGCAGCCCCCAGACGTTTGCACGGGGGACCCAGTACTTC. This translates into CASSPQTFARGTQYF.